The T cell receptor (beta chain) described here comes from a study of TIL therapy for anti-PD-1-resistant metastatic lung cancer. Whole-study context: Tumors carried a median about 1.5 non-synonymous mutations per megabase.

General observations from the study: TIL cultures after expansion showed higher clonality and lower diversity than baseline tumor (median about 6% vs 30%).

Details on this clone: Its antigen is as yet unknown.

The V end was cut by 2 bases, the J end by 0 bases, with 6 bases between. Germline CDR1 reads SGHRS; CDR2 reads YFSETQ. The CDR3 loop spans 15 amino acids. Time point meaning: pre-treatment sample, taken before nivolumab and TIL therapy. Most excised metastases sampled were pleural nodules or supraclavicular lymph nodes. Sequencing used immunoSEQ v3. TCRdb keeps only in-frame clones here, not all; method: immunoSEQ multiplex PCR. Of thousands of clones in the sample, 66% are singletons; the top ten hold about a sixth. The V and J genes are TRBV5-1 and TRBJ2-6, with D possibly matching TRBD1 (6 bases). The receptor was derived from a person between 30 and 80 years old with non-small cell lung cancer. Specimen: tumor tissue, collected at baseline. CDR3 nucleotides: TGCGCCAGCAGCTTAGGGGGCTCTGGGGCCAACGTCCTGACTTTC. It translates to CASSLGGSGANVLTF.